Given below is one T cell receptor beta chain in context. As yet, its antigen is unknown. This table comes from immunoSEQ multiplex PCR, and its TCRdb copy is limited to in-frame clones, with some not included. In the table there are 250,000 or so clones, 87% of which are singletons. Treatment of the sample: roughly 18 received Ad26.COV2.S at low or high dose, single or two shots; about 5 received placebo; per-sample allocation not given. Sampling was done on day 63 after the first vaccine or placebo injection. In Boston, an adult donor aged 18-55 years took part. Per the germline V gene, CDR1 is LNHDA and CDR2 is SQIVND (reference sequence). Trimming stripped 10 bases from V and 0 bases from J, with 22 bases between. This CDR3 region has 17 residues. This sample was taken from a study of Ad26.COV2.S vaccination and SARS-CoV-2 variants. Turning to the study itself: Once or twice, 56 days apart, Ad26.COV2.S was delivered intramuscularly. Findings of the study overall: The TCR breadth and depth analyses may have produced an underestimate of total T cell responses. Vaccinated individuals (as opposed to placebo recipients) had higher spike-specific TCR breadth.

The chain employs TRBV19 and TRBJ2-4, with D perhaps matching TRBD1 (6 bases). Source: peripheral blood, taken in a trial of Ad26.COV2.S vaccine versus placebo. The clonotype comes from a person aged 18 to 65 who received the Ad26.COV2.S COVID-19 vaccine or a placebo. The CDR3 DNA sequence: TGTGCCACCTCCCTCCGGTGGGGGCCTCTAGCCAAAAACATTCAGTACTTC. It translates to CATSLRWGPLAKNIQYF.